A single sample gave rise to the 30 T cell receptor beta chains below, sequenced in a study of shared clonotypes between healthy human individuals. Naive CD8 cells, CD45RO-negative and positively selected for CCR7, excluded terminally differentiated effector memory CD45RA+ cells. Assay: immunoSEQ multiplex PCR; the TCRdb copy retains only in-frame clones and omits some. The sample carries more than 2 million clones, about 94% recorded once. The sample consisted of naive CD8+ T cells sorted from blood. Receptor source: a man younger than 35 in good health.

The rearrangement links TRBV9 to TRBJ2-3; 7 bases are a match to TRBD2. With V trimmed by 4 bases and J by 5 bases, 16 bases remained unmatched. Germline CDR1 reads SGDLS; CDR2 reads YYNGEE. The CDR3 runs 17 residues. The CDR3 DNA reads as TGTGCCAGCAGCATCAGTCTGGGGCCTAGCGGTGGAGATACGCAGTATTTT. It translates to CASSISLGPSGGDTQYF.

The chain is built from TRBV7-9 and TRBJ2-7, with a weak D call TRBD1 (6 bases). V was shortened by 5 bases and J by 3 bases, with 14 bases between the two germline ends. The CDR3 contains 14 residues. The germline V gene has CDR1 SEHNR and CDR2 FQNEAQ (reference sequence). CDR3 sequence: CASSGQLNNYEQYF. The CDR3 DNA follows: TGTGCCAGCAGCGGACAGTTAAACAACTACGAGCAGTACTTC. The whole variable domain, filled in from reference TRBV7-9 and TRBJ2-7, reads DTGVSQNPRHKITKRGQNVTFRCDPISEHNRLYWYRQTLGQGPEFLTYFQNEAQLEKSRLLSDRFSAERPKGSFSTLEIQRTEQGDSAMYLCASSGQLNNYEQYFGPGTRLTVT.

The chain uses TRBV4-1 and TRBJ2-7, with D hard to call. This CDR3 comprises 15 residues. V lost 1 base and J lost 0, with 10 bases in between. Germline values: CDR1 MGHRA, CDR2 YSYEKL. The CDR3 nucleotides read TGCGCCAGCAGCCAAGGGATGCAGGTCTCCTACGAGCAGTACTTC. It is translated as CASSQGMQVSYEQYF.

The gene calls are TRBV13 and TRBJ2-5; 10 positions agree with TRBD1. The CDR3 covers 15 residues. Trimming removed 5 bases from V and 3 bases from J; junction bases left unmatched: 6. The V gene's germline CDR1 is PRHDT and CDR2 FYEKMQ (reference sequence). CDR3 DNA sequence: TGTGCCAGCAGCATCTTGGGGACAGGGGAAGAGACCCAGTACTTC. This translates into CASSILGTGEETQYF.

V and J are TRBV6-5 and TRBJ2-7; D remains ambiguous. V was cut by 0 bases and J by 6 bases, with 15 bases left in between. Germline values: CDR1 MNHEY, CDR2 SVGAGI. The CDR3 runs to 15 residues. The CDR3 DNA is TGTGCCAGCAGTTACTCACCAGAGTCCACATTCGAGCAGTACTTC. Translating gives CASSYSPESTFEQYF.

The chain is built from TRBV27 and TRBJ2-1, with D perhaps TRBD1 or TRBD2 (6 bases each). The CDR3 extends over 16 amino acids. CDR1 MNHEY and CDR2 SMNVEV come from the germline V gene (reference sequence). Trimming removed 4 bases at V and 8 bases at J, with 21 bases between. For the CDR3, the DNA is TGTGCCAGCAGTTACGGCCCGGGGGCTATCGACGATGAGCAGTTCTTC. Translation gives CASSYGPGAIDDEQFF.

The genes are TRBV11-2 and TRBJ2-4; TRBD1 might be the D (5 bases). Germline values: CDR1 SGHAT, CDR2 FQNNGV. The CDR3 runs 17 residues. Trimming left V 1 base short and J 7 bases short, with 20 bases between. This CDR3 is CASSLGDIRVLGNIQYF. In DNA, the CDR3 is TGTGCCAGCAGCTTAGGAGATATCAGGGTCCTCGGGAACATTCAGTACTTC.

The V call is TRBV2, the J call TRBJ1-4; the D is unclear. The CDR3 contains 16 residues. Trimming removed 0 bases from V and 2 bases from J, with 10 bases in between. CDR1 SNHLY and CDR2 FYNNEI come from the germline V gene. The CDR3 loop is CASSEASTGTNEKLFF. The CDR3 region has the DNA TGTGCCAGCAGTGAAGCGAGCACGGGTACTAATGAAAAACTGTTTTTT.

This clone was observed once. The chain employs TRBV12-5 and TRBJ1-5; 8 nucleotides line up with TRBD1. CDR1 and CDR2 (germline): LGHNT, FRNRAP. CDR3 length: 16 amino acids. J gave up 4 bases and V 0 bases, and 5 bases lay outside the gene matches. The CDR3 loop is CASGLVETGGNQPQHF. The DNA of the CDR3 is TGTGCTAGTGGTTTGGTAGAAACAGGGGGGAATCAGCCCCAGCATTTT.

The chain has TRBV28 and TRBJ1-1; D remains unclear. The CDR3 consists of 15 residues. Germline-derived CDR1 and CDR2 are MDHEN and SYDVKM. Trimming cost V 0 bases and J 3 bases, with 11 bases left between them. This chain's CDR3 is CASSLWTAQDTEAFF. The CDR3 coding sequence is TGTGCCAGCAGTTTATGGACGGCACAAGACACTGAAGCTTTCTTT.

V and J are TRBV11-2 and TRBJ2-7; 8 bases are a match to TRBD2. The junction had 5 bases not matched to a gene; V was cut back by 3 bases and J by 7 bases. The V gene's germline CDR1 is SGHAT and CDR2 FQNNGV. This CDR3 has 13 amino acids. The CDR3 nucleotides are TGTGCCAGCAGCTTTAGCGGGGATGGGGAGCAGTACTTC. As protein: CASSFSGDGEQYF.

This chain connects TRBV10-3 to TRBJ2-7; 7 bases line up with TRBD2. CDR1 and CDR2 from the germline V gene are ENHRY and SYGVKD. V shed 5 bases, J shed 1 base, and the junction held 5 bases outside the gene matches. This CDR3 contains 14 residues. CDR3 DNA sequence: TGTGCCATCAGTTACTCTAGCGGTTCCTACGAGCAGTACTTC. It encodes CAISYSSGSYEQYF.

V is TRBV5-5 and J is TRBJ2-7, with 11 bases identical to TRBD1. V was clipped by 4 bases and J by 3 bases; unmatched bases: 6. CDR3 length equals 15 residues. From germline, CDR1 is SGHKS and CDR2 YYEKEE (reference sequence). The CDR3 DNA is TGTGCCAGCAGCCTTTGGACAGGGGGCATCTACGAGCAGTACTTC. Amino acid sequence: CASSLWTGGIYEQYF.

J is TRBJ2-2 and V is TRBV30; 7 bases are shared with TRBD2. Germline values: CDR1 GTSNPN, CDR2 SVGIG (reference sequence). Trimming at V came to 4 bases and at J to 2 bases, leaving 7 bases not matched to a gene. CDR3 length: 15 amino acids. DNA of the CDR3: TGTGCCTGGAACCATGGGACTACAAACACCGGGGAGCTGTTTTTT. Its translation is CAWNHGTTNTGELFF.

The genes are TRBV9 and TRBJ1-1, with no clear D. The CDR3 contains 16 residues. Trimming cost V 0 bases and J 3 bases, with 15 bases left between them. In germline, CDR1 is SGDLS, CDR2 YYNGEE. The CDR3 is CASSVVGGKGDTEAFF. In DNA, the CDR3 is TGTGCCAGCAGCGTAGTAGGAGGTAAGGGAGACACTGAAGCTTTCTTT.

The CDR3 region is CASSSVGTGELFF. CDR3 DNA sequence: TGTGCCAGCAGCTCCGTAGGGACCGGGGAGCTGTTTTTT. The chain has TRBV5-4 and TRBJ2-2; D not certain. The V end was cut by 3 bases, the J end by 5 bases, with 8 bases between. The germline gives CDR1 SGHNT, CDR2 YYREEE (reference sequence). The CDR3 loop spans 13 amino acids.

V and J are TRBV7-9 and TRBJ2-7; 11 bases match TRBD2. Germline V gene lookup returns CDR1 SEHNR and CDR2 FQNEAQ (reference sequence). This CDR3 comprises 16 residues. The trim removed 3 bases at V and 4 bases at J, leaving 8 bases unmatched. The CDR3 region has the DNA TGTGCCAGCAGCTTTTTGGTAGCGGGAGGGGGATACGAGCAGTACTTC. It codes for CASSFLVAGGGYEQYF.

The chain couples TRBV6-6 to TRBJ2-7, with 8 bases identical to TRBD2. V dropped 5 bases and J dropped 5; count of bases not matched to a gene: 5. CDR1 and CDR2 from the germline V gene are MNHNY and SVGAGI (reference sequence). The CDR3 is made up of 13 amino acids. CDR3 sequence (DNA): TGTGCCAGCAGTACGGGAGGGCCCGACGAGCAGTACTTC. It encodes CASSTGGPDEQYF.

The CDR3 loop reads CASSLAHFGTAEAFF. The CDR3 DNA reads as TGTGCCAGCAGCTTGGCCCATTTCGGGACGGCTGAAGCTTTCTTT. This chain uses TRBV5-8 with TRBJ1-1, with D maybe TRBD1 (5 bases). From germline, CDR1 is SGHTS and CDR2 YDEGEE. The CDR3 spans 15 residues. V lost 0 bases, J lost 6 bases, and 15 bases lay in between.

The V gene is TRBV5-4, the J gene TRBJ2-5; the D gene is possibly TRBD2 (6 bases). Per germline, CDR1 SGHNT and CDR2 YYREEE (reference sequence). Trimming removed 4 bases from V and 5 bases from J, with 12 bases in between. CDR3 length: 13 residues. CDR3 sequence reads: CASSVGEDETQYF. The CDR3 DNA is TGTGCCAGCAGCGTGGGGGAGGATGAGACCCAGTACTTC.

In DNA, the CDR3 is TGTGCCAGCAGCTTAGATGGGGGATTGAACACTGAAGCTTTCTTT. It specifies CASSLDGGLNTEAFF. This sequence joins TRBV13 and TRBJ1-1; tentatively, D is TRBD1 (5 bases). This CDR3 is 15 amino acids long. V lost 1 base and J 0 bases, leaving 9 bases between the germline ends. Germline V CDR1 and CDR2: PRHDT, FYEKMQ (reference sequence).

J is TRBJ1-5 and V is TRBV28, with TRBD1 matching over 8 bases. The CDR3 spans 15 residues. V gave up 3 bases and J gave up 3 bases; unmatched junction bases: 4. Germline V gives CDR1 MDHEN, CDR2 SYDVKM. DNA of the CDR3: TGTGCCAGCAGTTTGCGGGACAGGTACAATCAGCCCCAGCATTTT. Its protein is CASSLRDRYNQPQHF.

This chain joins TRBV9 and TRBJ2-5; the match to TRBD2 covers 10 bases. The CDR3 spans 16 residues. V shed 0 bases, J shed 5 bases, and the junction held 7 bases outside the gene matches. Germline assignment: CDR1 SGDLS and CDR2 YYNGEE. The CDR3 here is CASSVGIAGGLETQYF. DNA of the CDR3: TGTGCCAGCAGCGTAGGAATAGCGGGAGGTCTGGAGACCCAGTACTTC.

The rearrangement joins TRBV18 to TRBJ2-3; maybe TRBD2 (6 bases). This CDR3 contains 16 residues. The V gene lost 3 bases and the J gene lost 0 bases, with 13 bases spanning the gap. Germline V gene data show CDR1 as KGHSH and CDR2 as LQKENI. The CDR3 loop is CASSPMTSGSTDTQYF. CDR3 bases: TGTGCCAGCTCACCGATGACTAGTGGCAGCACAGATACGCAGTATTTT. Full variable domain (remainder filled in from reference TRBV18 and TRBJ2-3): NAGVMQNPRHLVRRRGQEARLRCSPMKGHSHVYWYRQLPEEGLKFMVYLQKENIIDESGMPKERFSAEFPKEGPSILRIQQVVRGDSAAYFCASSPMTSGSTDTQYFGPGTRLTVL.

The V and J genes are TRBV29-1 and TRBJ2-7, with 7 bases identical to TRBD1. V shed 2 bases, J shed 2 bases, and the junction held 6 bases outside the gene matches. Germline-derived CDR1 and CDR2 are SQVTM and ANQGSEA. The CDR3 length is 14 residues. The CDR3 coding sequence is TGCAGCGTTGAAAGGCGACAGGGTACCTACGAGCAGTACTTC. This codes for CSVERRQGTYEQYF.

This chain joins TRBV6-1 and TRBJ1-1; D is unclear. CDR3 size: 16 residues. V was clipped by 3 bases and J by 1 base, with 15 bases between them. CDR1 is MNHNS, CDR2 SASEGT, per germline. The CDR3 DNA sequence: TGTGCCAGCAGTGATCCCAACGTGGCGCCGAACACTGAAGCTTTCTTT. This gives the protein CASSDPNVAPNTEAFF.

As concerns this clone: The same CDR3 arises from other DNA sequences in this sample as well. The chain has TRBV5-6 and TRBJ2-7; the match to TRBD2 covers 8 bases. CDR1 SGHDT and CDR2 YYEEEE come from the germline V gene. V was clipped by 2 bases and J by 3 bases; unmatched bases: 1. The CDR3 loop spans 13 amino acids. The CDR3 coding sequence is TGTGCCAGCAGCTTTGGGACTAGCTACGAGCAGTACTTC. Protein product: CASSFGTSYEQYF.

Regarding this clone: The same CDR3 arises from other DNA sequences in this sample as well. Here the CDR3 reads CASSSSGDTDTQYF. The CDR3 nucleotides read TGTGCCAGCAGTTCCAGCGGGGACACAGATACGCAGTATTTT. The chain joins TRBV27 to TRBJ2-3; TRBD2 matches 7 bases. Germline values: CDR1 MNHEY, CDR2 SMNVEV (reference sequence). The length of the CDR3 is 14 residues. The trim removed 4 bases at V and 2 bases at J, leaving 3 bases unmatched.

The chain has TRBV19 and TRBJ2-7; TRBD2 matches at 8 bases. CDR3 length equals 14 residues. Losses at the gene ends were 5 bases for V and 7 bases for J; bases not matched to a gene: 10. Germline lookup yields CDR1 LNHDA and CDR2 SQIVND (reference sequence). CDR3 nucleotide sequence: TGTGCCAGTAGTTTCTACCCGGCGGGGGGAGAGCAGTACTTC. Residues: CASSFYPAGGEQYF. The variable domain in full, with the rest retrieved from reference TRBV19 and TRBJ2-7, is DGGITQSPKYLFRKEGQNVTLSCEQNLNHDAMYWYRQDPGQGLRLIYYSQIVNDFQKGDIAEGYSVSREKKESFPLTVTSAQKNPTAFYLCASSFYPAGGEQYFGPGTRLTVT.

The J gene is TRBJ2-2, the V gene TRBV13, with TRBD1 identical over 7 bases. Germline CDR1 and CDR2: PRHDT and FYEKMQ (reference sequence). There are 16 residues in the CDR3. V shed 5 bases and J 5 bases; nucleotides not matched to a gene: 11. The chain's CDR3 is CASSDRDSARTGELFF. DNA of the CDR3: TGTGCCAGCAGCGACCGGGACAGCGCGAGGACCGGGGAGCTGTTTTTT. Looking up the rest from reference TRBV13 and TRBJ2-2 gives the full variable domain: AAGVIQSPRHLIKEKRETATLKCYPIPRHDTVYWYQQGPGQDPQFLISFYEKMQSDKGSIPDRFSAQQFSDYHSELNMSSLELGDSALYFCASSDRDSARTGELFFGEGSRLTVL.